The next 8 T cell receptor beta chains were all read from a single sample in a study of lymphopenia after photon versus proton radiotherapy. Sequencing used immunoSEQ multiplex PCR; TCRdb keeps in-frame clones, though not all of them. The sample carries 25,000 to 30,000 clones, around 82% recorded once. The sample in question was peripheral blood, obtained from a patient treated with photon-based radiotherapy. Source of these receptors: a man in his fifties or sixties with gastric cancer.

This chain joins TRBV6-5 and TRBJ2-3; no reliable D call. Germline V lookup: CDR1 MNHEY, CDR2 SVGAGI. V was pared by 4 bases and J by 0 bases, with 11 bases between. CDR3 length: 15 residues. The CDR3 reads CASSSGISSTDTQYF. As DNA, the CDR3 is TGTGCCAGCAGTTCAGGAATCTCTAGCACAGATACGCAGTATTTT.

The chain joins TRBV5-6 to TRBJ1-6; the D gene is possibly TRBD1 (6 bases). CDR1 is SGHDT, CDR2 YYEEEE, per germline. V was cut by 0 bases and J by 6 bases, with 10 bases left in between. The CDR3 is 15 residues long. Written as DNA, the CDR3 is TGTGCCAGCAGCTTGGGCGGGGGCCGTAATTCACCCCTCCACTTT. Encoded protein: CASSLGGGRNSPLHF.

This rearrangement joins TRBV19 to TRBJ1-5; D gene ambiguous. V lost 7 bases and J lost 9, with 19 bases in between. Germline V gene lookup returns CDR1 LNHDA and CDR2 SQIVND (reference sequence). The CDR3 is 14 residues long. CDR3 sequence: CASTSGRSEWPQHF. The CDR3 nucleotides read TGTGCCAGTACATCCGGCAGGTCTGAGTGGCCCCAGCATTTT.

The chain joins TRBV6-1 to TRBJ2-7, with D perhaps TRBD2 (5 bases). The V end was cut by 0 bases, the J end by 7 bases, with 13 bases between. Germline loops: CDR1 MNHNS, CDR2 SASEGT. The CDR3 consists of 14 residues. CDR3 in amino acids: CASSEARLGGEQYV. DNA of the CDR3: TGTGCCAGCAGTGAAGCGCGACTCGGCGGGGAGCAGTACGTC.

The V call is TRBV7-7, the J call TRBJ2-2; 11 bases agree with TRBD1. Germline V lookup: CDR1 SSHAT, CDR2 FNYEAQ (reference sequence). V gave up 5 bases and J gave up 5 bases; unmatched junction bases: 1. This CDR3 comprises 14 residues. The chain's CDR3 is CASSRDRGTGELFF. The DNA for the CDR3 is TGTGCCAGCAGCCGGGACAGGGGGACCGGGGAGCTGTTTTTT. The full variable domain, rest sourced from reference TRBV7-7 and TRBJ2-2, is GAGVSQSPRYKVTKRGQDVTLRCDPISSHATLYWYQQALGQGPEFLTYFNYEAQPDKSGLPSDRFSAERPEGSISTLTIQRTEQRDSAMYRCASSRDRGTGELFFGEGSRLTVL.

This clone was detected only once. This rearrangement joins TRBV6-5 to TRBJ2-6, with a possible D match to TRBD1 (6 bases). The CDR3 has 15 amino acids. V lost 2 bases, J lost 1 base, and 6 bases lay in between. Germline loops: CDR1 MNHEY, CDR2 SVGAGI. CDR3 sequence reads: CASSYRGSGANVLTF. DNA for the CDR3: TGTGCCAGCAGTTACAGGGGGTCTGGGGCCAACGTCCTGACTTTC.

This chain joins TRBV30 and TRBJ1-1, with D perhaps matching TRBD1 (5 bases). CDR3 length: 14 residues. Trimming cost V 4 bases and J 1 base, with 13 bases left between them. Per the germline V gene, CDR1 is GTSNPN and CDR2 is SVGIG (reference sequence). For the CDR3, the DNA is TGTGCCTGGATGAGTAGGGGCAAGAACACTGAAGCTTTCTTT. It translates to CAWMSRGKNTEAFF.

The V gene is TRBV29-1, the J gene TRBJ2-2; 10 bases fit TRBD1. The germline V gene encodes CDR1 SQVTM and CDR2 ANQGSEA. The junction had 8 bases not matched to a gene; V was cut back by 6 bases and J by 4 bases. The CDR3 contains 15 residues. Here the CDR3 DNA reads TGCAGCGTCACCGACAGGGGGCAGGGCACCGGGGAGCTGTTTTTT. It specifies CSVTDRGQGTGELFF.